This T cell receptor (beta chain) was obtained from a study of cytomegalovirus exposure and HLA in healthy donors. For the study at large: It was reported in a later analysis that the approximately 120 validation repertoires used the same platform as the roughly 700 first-cohort repertoires.

As concerns this clone: What it recognizes is unknown.

Germline assignment: CDR1 LNHDA and CDR2 SQIVND (reference sequence). The CDR3 has 14 amino acids. Trimming took 5 bases from V and 0 from J; bases not matched to a gene: 2. Study outcomes and limitations: Rare TCR sequences predominated, though certain public TCRs were found in many donors. The authors listed approximately 150 TCR beta chains as cytomegalovirus-associated. It was reportedly the case that the classifier diagnosed cytomegalovirus status with high specificity and sensitivity.

Measured with immunoSEQ multiplex PCR; TCRdb has only the in-frame clones, and not every one. The sample carries over 85,000 clones, under 95% recorded once. The V and J genes are TRBV19 and TRBJ2-3; 7 bases fit TRBD2. Material for sequencing was PBMCs. The receptor was derived from a woman in her 30s in good health and CMV-seropositive. The CDR3 sequence: CASSLAVSTDTQYF. The CDR3 coding sequence is TGTGCCAGTAGTCTAGCGGTCAGCACAGATACGCAGTATTTT.